This is a list of T cell receptor beta chains from one sample in a study of shared clonotypes between healthy human individuals. Using immunoSEQ multiplex PCR, the repertoire was profiled, and TCRdb retains in-frame clones only, with some absent. The sample holds hundreds of thousands of clones, more than 95% seen once. The specimen sequenced was naive CD4+ T cells sorted from blood. These receptors all stem from a woman aged 25-40 years in good health. Both conserved end residues are part of each CDR3. D genes are given only for firm matches. Some rows mark clone size as missing; the rest say once, few, many or name a class of expanded clone.

14	TRBV6-5	TRBJ1-5	.	.	TGTGCCAGCAGTTACTCGAGTTCGGCCCAGCCCCAGCATTTT	CASSYSSSAQPQHF
14	TRBV30	TRBJ1-2	.	TRBD1	TGTGCCTGGGGTACCCCGGGACAGTACTATGGCTACACCTTC	CAWGTPGQYYGYTF
15	TRBV14	TRBJ2-3	.	.	TGTGCCAGCAGCCCTCGACAGCCGGACACGGATACGCAGTATTTT	CASSPRQPDTDTQYF
14	TRBV6-1	TRBJ2-5	.	.	TGTGCCAGCATAAAAGGGGGGAGGCAAGAGACCCAGTACTTC	CASIKGGRQETQYF
13	TRBV2	TRBJ1-2	.	.	TGTGCCAGCCGCAGCAATCGGAACTATGGCTACACCTTC	CASRSNRNYGYTF
13	TRBV7-9	TRBJ2-3	.	.	TGTGCCAGCAGCTTTACTGGCACAGATACGCAGTATTTT	CASSFTGTDTQYF
14	TRBV4-2	TRBJ2-3	once	.	TGTGCCAGCAGCCAAGAGGGAGAGCGCGATACGCAGTATTTT	CASSQEGERDTQYF
12	TRBV28	TRBJ2-1	.	.	TGTGCCAGCAGTTTATCCGGCTATGAGCAGTTCTTC	CASSLSGYEQFF
13	TRBV7-8	TRBJ1-5	few	TRBD1	TGTGCCAGCAGCAGGGGGCGGGATCAGCCCCAGCATTTT	CASSRGRDQPQHF
11	TRBV28	TRBJ2-1	.	TRBD2	TGTGCCAGCAGCGGGGGGGATGAGCAGTTCTTC	CASSGGDEQFF
14	TRBV7-2	TRBJ1-5	.	TRBD1	TGTGCCAGCAGCAAGTACGGGACAGATCAGCCCCAGCATTTT	CASSKYGTDQPQHF
16	TRBV7-9	TRBJ2-2	.	.	TGTGCCAGTAACCACGCTCCAGCGGCGAACACCGGGGAGCTGTTTTTT	CASNHAPAANTGELFF
14	TRBV18	TRBJ2-1	.	TRBD2	TGTGCCAGCTCACCAAGCGGGATGGCCAATGAGCAGTTCTTC	CASSPSGMANEQFF
14	TRBV5-5	TRBJ1-5	.	.	TGTGCCAGCAGCTTCATAGAACGCAATCAGCCCCAGCATTTT	CASSFIERNQPQHF
14	TRBV18	TRBJ2-4	.	.	TGTGCCAGCTCGGGGCTAGAATTCGGTGACATTCAGTACTTC	CASSGLEFGDIQYF
10	TRBV19	TRBJ1-1	few	.	TGTGCCAGTAGCCAGGGTTCGGCTTTCTTT	CASSQGSAFF
18	TRBV5-1	TRBJ2-2	.	TRBD2	TGCGCCAGCAGCTCAGGACTAGCGGGAGTAGGGTCCACCGGGGAGCTGTTTTTT	CASSSGLAGVGSTGELFF
16	TRBV14	TRBJ2-1	.	TRBD2	TGTGCCAGCAGCCGCCTCGGGACTAGCGGTTACAATGAGCAGTTCTTC	CASSRLGTSGYNEQFF
15	TRBV5-1	TRBJ2-2	.	.	TGCGCCAGCAGCTTGGCAGGGGCGGACACCGGGGAGCTGTTTTTT	CASSLAGADTGELFF
13	TRBV19	TRBJ1-1	once	TRBD1	TGTGCCAGTAGTATGTCGTGGACAGGGAACGCTTTCTTT	CASSMSWTGNAFF
13	TRBV19	TRBJ2-2	.	.	TGTGCCAGTAGTATAGGCAGGGCCGGGGAGCTGTTTTTT	CASSIGRAGELFF
15	TRBV27	TRBJ1-3	.	.	TGTGCCAGCAGTCACCGGGTCCCCTCTGGAAACACCATATATTTT	CASSHRVPSGNTIYF
12	TRBV7-9	TRBJ1-1	.	.	TGTGCCAGCAGCTCCAGTGGCCCTGAAGCTTTCTTT	CASSSSGPEAFF
12	TRBV7-2	TRBJ2-3	.	.	TGTGCCAGCAGGGGGAATCTAGGTACGCAGTATTTT	CASRGNLGTQYF
14	TRBV5-1	TRBJ2-5	.	TRBD1	TGCGCCAGCAGCTCGGGACAGGGGTTTGAGACCCAGTACTTC	CASSSGQGFETQYF
19	TRBV7-2	TRBJ2-7	once	TRBD2	TGTGCCAGCAGCTTATATCTGCGGGAGGCCGGTGGGTTTCACTACGAGCAGTACTTC	CASSLYLREAGGFHYEQYF
15	TRBV5-4	TRBJ1-2	.	.	TGTGCCAGCAGCTTGGCCGGGGTGAGGATCTATGGCTACACCTTC	CASSLAGVRIYGYTF
15	TRBV5-4	TRBJ2-7	.	TRBD1	TGTGCCAGCAGCTTGGATGGGACAGCGTCCTACGAGCAGTACTTC	CASSLDGTASYEQYF
16	TRBV27	TRBJ2-2	.	TRBD2	TGTGCCAGCAGTCCAAGACTAGCGGCCATCACCGGGGAGCTGTTTTTT	CASSPRLAAITGELFF
15	TRBV6-1	TRBJ1-1	.	.	TGTGCCAGCAGTAACGGGGGGCGCGGGAACACTGAAGCTTTCTTT	CASSNGGRGNTEAFF
14	TRBV5-4	TRBJ2-7	.	.	TGTGCCAGCAGCTCCTTAGGGTTCTCCTACGAGCAGTACTTC	CASSSLGFSYEQYF
16	TRBV4-2	TRBJ1-6	.	.	TGTGCCAGCAGCTCCCGGCCGGGTTCCAGATCTACACCCCTCCACTTT	CASSSRPGSRSTPLHF
14	TRBV18	TRBJ2-5	.	TRBD1	TGTGCCAGCTCACCCCGGGACAGCCAAGAGACCCAGTACTTC	CASSPRDSQETQYF
13	TRBV2	TRBJ1-1	.	.	TGTGCCAGCAGTAACAGCATGAACACTGAAGCTTTCTTT	CASSNSMNTEAFF
15	TRBV5-1	TRBJ2-7	.	TRBD2	TGCGCCAGCAGCCTAGGGACTAGCGGGCAGGACGAGCAGTACTTC	CASSLGTSGQDEQYF
17	TRBV7-6	TRBJ2-3	.	TRBD2	TGTGCCAGCAGCAAACGACTAGCGGGAGAGCGCACAGATACGCAGTATTTT	CASSKRLAGERTDTQYF
13	TRBV15	TRBJ2-7	.	.	TGTGCCACCAGCAGGGGAGAGGACTACGAGCAGTACTTC	CATSRGEDYEQYF
12	TRBV28	TRBJ2-7	.	TRBD1	TGTGCTACGGGACAGGGGGCCTACGAGCAGTACTTC	CATGQGAYEQYF
15	TRBV5-1	TRBJ2-3	.	TRBD1	TGCGCCAGCAGCAAGACAGGGGGCGGCGCAGATACGCAGTATTTT	CASSKTGGGADTQYF
16	TRBV4-1	TRBJ2-1	.	TRBD2	TGCGCCAGCAGCCAAGATCCAAGCGGGAGAGGTAATGAGCAGTTCTTC	CASSQDPSGRGNEQFF
15	TRBV14	TRBJ1-2	.	.	TGTGCCAGCAGCCAAGCTACAGGGCAACTCTATGGCTACACCTTC	CASSQATGQLYGYTF
16	TRBV4-1	TRBJ2-2	once	TRBD1	TGCGCCAGCAGGAAGGCCGGGACAGGGGTACCCGGGGAGCTGTTTTTT	CASRKAGTGVPGELFF